This entry describes one T cell receptor beta chain. In its sample, this clonotype was seen many times. It lacks a known antigen. No per-base quality is available; no much larger clone lies one base away. The data originate from a study of neurological immune-mediated disorders (dated by TCRdb to the late 2010s). For the study in its entirety: Using UMI-based sequencing, the study compared peripheral blood TCR-beta repertoires from patients with HTLV-I-associated myelopathy (HAM/TSP), patients with multiple sclerosis, and healthy controls. The roughly 100 TCR-beta libraries included longitudinal samples, technical triplicates and paired sorted CD4+ and CD8+ T-cell subsets alongside PBMC samples. Of the 60 to 70 subjects in the cohort, around 15 were HAM/TSP patients, about 34 were multiple sclerosis patients, and approximately 20 were healthy controls.

cDNA synthesis used template-switch 5'RACE with a primer carrying a 10-nucleotide random unique molecular identifier tagging each TCR transcript. Each sequencing run produced over 160 million TCR-beta sequences covering 15-18 subjects. The RNeasy kit was used to extract total RNA. TCR-beta VDJ regions were amplified with primers for the TCR constant region and the 5'RACE anchor, using the KAPA Real-time Library Amplification kit. A first PCR added sample indexes and Illumina adaptors, after which a second PCR increased the library yield. After Ampure bead purification, the TCR product of roughly 650 bp was size-selected on a 2% E-gel SizeSelection system. Library quality was checked on a Bioanalyzer, concentration was measured with Qubit, and libraries were quantified with the Kapa Library Quantification kit before pooling. An Illumina HiSeq 2500 sequenced the libraries paired-end 2 x 150 bp. To increase sequence diversity, roughly 24-30% phiX was spiked into each library pool. For the original study's pipeline: The UMI-based MiGEC pipeline processed quality-filtered reads and removed over 80% of raw TCR sequences during error correction. IMGT germline references were used for aligning VDJ genes, and each clonotype was defined as a unique CDR3 amino acid sequence together with its V-J genes. Clonal expansion, Shannon diversity and CDR3 relatedness were evaluated with VDJtools (CalcPairwiseDistances, ClusterSamples), while phylogenetic trees were built in CLCbio workbench. Using coefficient-of-variation modelling across technical triplicates, the study counted a clone as expanded if it had at least 8 unique UMIs. Using fastp at Q25 and MiXCR, TCRdb reprocessed the public reads and kept productive beta chains. Identical CDR3 protein sequences are pooled into one entry, listed with their most common genes and DNA. Clone size and V and J calls follow TCRdb, not the original study. This sample holds fewer than 20,000 distinct CDR3 sequences; approximately 9.1% were observed only once. The biggest ten clones account for under 55% of the sample.

On the study overall, not on this receptor specifically: No identical CDR3 amino acid sequences were shared among expanded clones across subjects, suggesting private TCR-beta repertoires in all groups. TCR clonal expansion was highest in HAM/TSP patients and lowest in MS patients, with MS patients falling below even healthy controls.

The healthy controls were volunteers from a blood bank in Maryland, USA. TCR libraries for sorted subsets were made from over 750,000 sorted CD4+ or CD8+ T cells. PBMCs were separated from peripheral blood using Ficoll-Hypaque density gradient centrifugation and then cryopreserved in liquid nitrogen. The study also sequenced paired sorted CD4+ and CD8+ subsets from healthy controls, HAM/TSP patients and MS patients. Trimming removed 4 bases from V and 0 bases from J; the gene matches leave 2 bases unexplained. The CDR1 and CDR2 encoded by the germline V gene are SGHTA and FQGTGA. From the cysteine up to the phenylalanine, the CDR3 has a length of 15 residues. Only the CDR3 DNA stays, 45 bases, in frame from base 1.

The chain couples TRBV7-3 to TRBJ2-1; a stretch of 8 junction bases matches TRBD2. Sequencing used CD8+ T cells from blood. This receptor was identified in a man in his fifties or sixties in good health. The nucleotides read TGTGCCAGCAGCTCCCTAGCGGGCTCCTACAATGAGCAGTTCTTC. Translated, it gives CASSSLAGSYNEQFF.